This section outlines one TCR beta chain sequence together with its context. As the CDR3 is not closed by the conserved phenylalanine or tryptophan, this likely results from a read error. The trim removed 4 bases at V and 3 bases at J, leaving 4 bases unmatched. CDR1 and CDR2 (germline): SGDLS, YYNGEE. The CDR3 is 14 residues long. This record belongs to a study of cytomegalovirus exposure and HLA in healthy donors. PCR primers comprised 60 Vbeta and 13 Jbeta primers. Repertoires were generated with immunoSEQ multiplex PCR, while TCRdb's copy carries only in-frame clones and drops some. The sample yields around 150,000 clones, roughly four fifths seen once.

What was sequenced was PBMCs. This sequence originates from a man between 45 and 60 years old in good health and CMV-seropositive. V and J are TRBV9 and TRBJ2-7; 10 bases fit TRBD1. The chain's CDR3 is CASSPWTGGYEQYL. The CDR3 nucleotides are TGTGCCAGCAGCCCGTGGACAGGGGGCTACGAGCAGTACCTC.